A selection of T cell receptor beta chains follows, all from one sample in a study of early T cells in non-severe SARS-CoV-2 infection. TCRdb fed the 5' RACE reads into MiXCR, producing one record per CDR3 protein. The table has some 27,000 distinct CDR3 sequences, approximately 4% seen once. Sequenced: whole blood. The receptors shown here come from an adult who was a healthcare worker with PCR-confirmed SARS-CoV-2 infection or an uninfected control (not recorded which). Both conserved end residues are part of each CDR3. Rows may omit the clone size; those that give it use once, few, many or a size class.

J gene,clone size,V gene,CDR3 protein
TRBJ2-2,many,TRBV11-1,CASSLGITGELFF
TRBJ2-3,many,TRBV5-1,CASSWEGRGTDTQYF
TRBJ2-3,many,TRBV20-1,CSASWDASTDTQYF
TRBJ2-1,few,TRBV7-9,CASRSWGGGEQFF
TRBJ2-1,many,TRBV20-1,CSARDSWLADYNEQFF
TRBJ2-2,.,TRBV9,CASSVEVLITGELFF
TRBJ2-3,many,TRBV12-3/TRBV12-4,CASSTIRDTRTDTQYF
TRBJ2-1,many,TRBV28,CASSSRGRAYNEQFF
TRBJ2-3,many,TRBV29-1,CSVAVRAGGPSDTQYF
TRBJ2-1,many,TRBV7-9,CASSLDLGFNNEQFF
TRBJ2-2,few,TRBV10-3,CAISDYQGTGELFF
TRBJ2-5,few,TRBV5-1,CASSRTSGYETQYF
TRBJ2-3,many,TRBV7-3,CASSLETRTDTQYF
TRBJ2-1,many,TRBV29-1,CSVGAPGAYNEQFF
TRBJ2-7,many,TRBV12-3/TRBV12-4,CASSLFYEQYF
TRBJ1-1,.,TRBV7-8,CASSLAREGTELFF
TRBJ1-2,many,TRBV12-5,CASGSDRGVYGYTF
TRBJ1-4,many,TRBV29-1,CSVGPLENEKLFF
TRBJ2-1,.,TRBV29-1,CSVKKRLTTDNEQFF
TRBJ2-2,few,TRBV5-4,CASSRRGLAGAHGDTGELFF